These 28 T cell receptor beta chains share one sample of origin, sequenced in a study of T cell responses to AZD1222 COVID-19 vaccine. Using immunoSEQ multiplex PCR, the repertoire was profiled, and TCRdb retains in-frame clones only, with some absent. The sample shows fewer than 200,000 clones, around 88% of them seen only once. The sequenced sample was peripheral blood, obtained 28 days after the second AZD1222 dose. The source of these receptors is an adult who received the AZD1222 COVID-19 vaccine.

The DNA of the CDR3 is TGTGCCAGCAGCTTTGAGAGCTCCTATAATTCACCCCTCCACTTT. This codes for CASSFESSYNSPLHF. The gene calls are TRBV11-2 and TRBJ1-6, with D uncertain. The CDR3 spans 15 residues. Trimming stripped 3 bases from V and 0 bases from J, with 6 bases between. Germline CDR1 reads SGHAT; CDR2 reads FQNNGV.

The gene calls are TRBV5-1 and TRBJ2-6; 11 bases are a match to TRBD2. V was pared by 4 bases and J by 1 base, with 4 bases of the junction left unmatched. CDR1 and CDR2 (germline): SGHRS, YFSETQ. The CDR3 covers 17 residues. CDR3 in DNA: TGCGCCAGCAGCGCTACTAGCGGGGGTTCTGGGGCCAACGTCCTGACTTTC. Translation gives CASSATSGGSGANVLTF.

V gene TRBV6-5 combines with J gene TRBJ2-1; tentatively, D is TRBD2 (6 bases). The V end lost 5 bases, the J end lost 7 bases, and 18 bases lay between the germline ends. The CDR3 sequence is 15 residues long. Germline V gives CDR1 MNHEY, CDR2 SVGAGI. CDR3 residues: CASSRLADSSNEQFF. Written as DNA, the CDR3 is TGTGCCAGCAGTAGATTAGCGGATTCAAGTAATGAGCAGTTCTTC.

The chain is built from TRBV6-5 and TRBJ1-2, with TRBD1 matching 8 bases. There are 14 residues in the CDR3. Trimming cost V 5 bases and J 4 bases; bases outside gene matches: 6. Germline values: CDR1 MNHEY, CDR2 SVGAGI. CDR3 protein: CASSPTQGGYGYTF. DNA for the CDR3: TGTGCCAGCAGTCCAACACAGGGGGGCTATGGCTACACCTTC.

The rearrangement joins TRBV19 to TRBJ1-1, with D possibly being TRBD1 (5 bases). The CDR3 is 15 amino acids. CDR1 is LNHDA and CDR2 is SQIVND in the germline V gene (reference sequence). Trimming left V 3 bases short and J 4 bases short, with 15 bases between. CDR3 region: CASSILGGVGTEAFF. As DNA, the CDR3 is TGTGCCAGTAGTATCCTCGGAGGGGTGGGCACTGAAGCTTTCTTT.

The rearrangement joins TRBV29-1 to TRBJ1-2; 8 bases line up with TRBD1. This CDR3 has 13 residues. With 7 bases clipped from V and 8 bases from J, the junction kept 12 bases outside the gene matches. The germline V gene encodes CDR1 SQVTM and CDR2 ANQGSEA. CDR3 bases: TGCAGCGGTTTGGACAGGGCGGTTGGGGGCTACACCTTC. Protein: CSGLDRAVGGYTF.

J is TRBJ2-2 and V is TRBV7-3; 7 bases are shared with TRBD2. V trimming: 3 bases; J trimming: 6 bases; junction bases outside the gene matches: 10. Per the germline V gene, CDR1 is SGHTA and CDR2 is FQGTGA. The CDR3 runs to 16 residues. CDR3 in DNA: TGTGCCAGCAGCTTCCTGCCCGGGACTAACCCCGGGGAGCTGTTTTTT. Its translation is CASSFLPGTNPGELFF.

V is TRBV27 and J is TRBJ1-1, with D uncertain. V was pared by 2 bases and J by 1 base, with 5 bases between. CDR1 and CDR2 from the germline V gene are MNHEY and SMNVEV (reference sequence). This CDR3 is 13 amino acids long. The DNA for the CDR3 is TGTGCCAGCAGTTTAGCGCAGAACACTGAAGCTTTCTTT. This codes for CASSLAQNTEAFF.

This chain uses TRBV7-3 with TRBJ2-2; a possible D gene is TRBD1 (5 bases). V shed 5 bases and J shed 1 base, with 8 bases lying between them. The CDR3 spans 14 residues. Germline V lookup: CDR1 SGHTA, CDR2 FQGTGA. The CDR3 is CASSPDRNTGELFF. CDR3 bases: TGTGCCAGCAGCCCCGACAGGAACACCGGGGAGCTGTTTTTT.

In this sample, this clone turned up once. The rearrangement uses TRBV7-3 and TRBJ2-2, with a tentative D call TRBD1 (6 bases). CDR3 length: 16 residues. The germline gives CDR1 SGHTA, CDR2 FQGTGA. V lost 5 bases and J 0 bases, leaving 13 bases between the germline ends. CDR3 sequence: CASSKRTASNTGELFF. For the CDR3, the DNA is TGTGCCAGCAGCAAACGGACAGCCTCGAACACCGGGGAGCTGTTTTTT. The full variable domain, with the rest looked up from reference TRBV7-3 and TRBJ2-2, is GAGVSQTPSNKVTEKGKYVELRCDPISGHTALYWYRQSLGQGPEFLIYFQGTGAADDSGLPNDRFFAVRPEGSVSTLKIQRTERGDSAVYLCASSKRTASNTGELFFGEGSRLTVL.

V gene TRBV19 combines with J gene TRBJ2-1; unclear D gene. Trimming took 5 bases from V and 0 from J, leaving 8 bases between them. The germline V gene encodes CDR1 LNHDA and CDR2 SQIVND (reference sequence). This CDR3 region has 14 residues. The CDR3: CASSRSSSYNEQFF. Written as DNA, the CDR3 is TGTGCCAGTAGTCGGAGTTCCTCCTACAATGAGCAGTTCTTC.

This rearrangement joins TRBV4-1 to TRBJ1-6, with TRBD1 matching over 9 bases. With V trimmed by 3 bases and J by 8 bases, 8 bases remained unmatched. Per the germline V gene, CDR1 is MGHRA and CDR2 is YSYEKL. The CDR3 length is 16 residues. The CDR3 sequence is CASSHPGQGRDSPLHF. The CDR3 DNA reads TGCGCCAGCAGCCACCCAGGACAGGGGAGGGATTCACCCCTCCACTTT.

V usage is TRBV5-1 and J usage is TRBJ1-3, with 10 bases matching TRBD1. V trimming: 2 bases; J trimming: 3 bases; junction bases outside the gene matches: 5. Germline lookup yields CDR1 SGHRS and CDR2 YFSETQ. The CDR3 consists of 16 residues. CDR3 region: CASSFRTGGSGNTIYF. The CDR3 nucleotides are TGCGCCAGCAGCTTCCGGACAGGGGGAAGTGGAAACACCATATATTTT.

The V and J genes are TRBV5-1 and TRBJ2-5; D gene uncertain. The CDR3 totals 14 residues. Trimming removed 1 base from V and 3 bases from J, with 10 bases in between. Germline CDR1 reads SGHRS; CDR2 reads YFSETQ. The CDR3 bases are TGCGCCAGCAGCTTGAGGCGGAGCAAAGAGACCCAGTACTTC. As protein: CASSLRRSKETQYF.

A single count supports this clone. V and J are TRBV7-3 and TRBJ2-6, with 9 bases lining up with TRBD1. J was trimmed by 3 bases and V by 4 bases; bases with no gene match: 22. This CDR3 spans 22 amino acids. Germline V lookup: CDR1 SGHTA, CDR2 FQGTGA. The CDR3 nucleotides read TGTGCCAGCAGCTCCCTCTCTGATGCGAGTGGGACAGGGCCGAATGGGGCCAACGTCCTGACTTTC. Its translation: CASSSLSDASGTGPNGANVLTF. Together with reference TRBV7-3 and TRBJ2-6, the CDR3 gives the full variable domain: GAGVSQTPSNKVTEKGKYVELRCDPISGHTALYWYRQSLGQGPEFLIYFQGTGAADDSGLPNDRFFAVRPEGSVSTLKIQRTERGDSAVYLCASSSLSDASGTGPNGANVLTFGAGSRLTVL.

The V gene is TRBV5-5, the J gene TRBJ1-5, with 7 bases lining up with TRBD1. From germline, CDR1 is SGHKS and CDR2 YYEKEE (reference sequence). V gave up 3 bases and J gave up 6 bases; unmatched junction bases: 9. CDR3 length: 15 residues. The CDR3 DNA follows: TGTGCCAGCAGCTGGGGACAGAGAGGTAGTCAGCCCCAGCATTTT. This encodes CASSWGQRGSQPQHF. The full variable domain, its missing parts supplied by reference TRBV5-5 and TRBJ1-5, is DAGVTQSPTHLIKTRGQQVTLRCSPISGHKSVSWYQQVLGQGPQFIFQYYEKEERGRGNFPDRFSARQFPNYSSELNVNALLLGDSALYLCASSWGQRGSQPQHFGDGTRLSIL.

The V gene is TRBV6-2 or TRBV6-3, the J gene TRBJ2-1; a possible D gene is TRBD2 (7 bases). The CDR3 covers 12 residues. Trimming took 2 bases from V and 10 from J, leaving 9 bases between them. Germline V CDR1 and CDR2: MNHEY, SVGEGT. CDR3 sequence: CASSYRGGEQFF. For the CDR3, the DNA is TGTGCCAGCAGTTACAGGGGGGGCGAGCAGTTCTTC.

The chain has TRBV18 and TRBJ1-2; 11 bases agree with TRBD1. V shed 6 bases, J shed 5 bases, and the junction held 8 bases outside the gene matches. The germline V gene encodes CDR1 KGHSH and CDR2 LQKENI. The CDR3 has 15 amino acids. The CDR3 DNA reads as TGTGCCAGCTCGTCAGGGACAGGGGGTACTTATGGCTACACCTTC. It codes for CASSSGTGGTYGYTF. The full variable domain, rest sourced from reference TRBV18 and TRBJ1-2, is NAGVMQNPRHLVRRRGQEARLRCSPMKGHSHVYWYRQLPEEGLKFMVYLQKENIIDESGMPKERFSAEFPKEGPSILRIQQVVRGDSAAYFCASSSGTGGTYGYTFGSGTRLTVV.

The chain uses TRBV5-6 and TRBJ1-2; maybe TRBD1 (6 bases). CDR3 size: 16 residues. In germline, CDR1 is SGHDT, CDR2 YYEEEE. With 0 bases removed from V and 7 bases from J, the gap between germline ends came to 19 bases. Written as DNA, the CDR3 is TGTGCCAGCAGCTTGGGAGATCGGGGGCAAACGTCTGGCTACACCTTC. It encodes CASSLGDRGQTSGYTF.

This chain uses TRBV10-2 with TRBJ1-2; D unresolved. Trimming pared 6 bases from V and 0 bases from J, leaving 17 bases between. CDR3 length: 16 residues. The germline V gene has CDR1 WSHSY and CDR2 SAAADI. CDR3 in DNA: TGCGCCAGCAGCCCTACGGCGGGATTCACTAACTATGGCTACACCTTC. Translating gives CASSPTAGFTNYGYTF.

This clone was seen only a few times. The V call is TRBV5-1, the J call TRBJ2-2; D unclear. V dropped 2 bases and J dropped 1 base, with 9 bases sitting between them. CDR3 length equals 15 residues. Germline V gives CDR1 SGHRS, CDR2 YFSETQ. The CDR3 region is CASSFEGLNTGELFF. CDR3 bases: TGCGCCAGCAGCTTTGAAGGTTTGAACACCGGGGAGCTGTTTTTT.

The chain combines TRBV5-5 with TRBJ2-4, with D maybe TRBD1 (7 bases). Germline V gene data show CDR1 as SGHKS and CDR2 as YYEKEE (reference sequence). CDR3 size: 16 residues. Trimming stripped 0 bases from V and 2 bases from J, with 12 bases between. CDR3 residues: CASSLAQGGPKNIQYF. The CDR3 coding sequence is TGTGCCAGCAGCTTGGCGCAGGGGGGTCCCAAAAACATTCAGTACTTC. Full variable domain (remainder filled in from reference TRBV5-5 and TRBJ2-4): DAGVTQSPTHLIKTRGQQVTLRCSPISGHKSVSWYQQVLGQGPQFIFQYYEKEERGRGNFPDRFSARQFPNYSSELNVNALLLGDSALYLCASSLAQGGPKNIQYFGAGTRLSVL.

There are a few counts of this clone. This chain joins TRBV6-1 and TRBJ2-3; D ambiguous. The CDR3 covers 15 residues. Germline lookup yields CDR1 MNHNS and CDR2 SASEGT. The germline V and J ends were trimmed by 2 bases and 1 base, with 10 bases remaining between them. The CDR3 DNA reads TGTGCCAGCAGTGAATTATCACTCGGCACAGATACGCAGTATTTT. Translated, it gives CASSELSLGTDTQYF.

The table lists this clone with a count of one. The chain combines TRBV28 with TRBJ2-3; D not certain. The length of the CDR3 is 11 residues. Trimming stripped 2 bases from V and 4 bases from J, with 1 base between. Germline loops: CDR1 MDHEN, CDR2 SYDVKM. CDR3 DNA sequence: TGTGCCAGCAGTTTAGCAGATACGCAGTATTTT. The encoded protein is CASSLADTQYF. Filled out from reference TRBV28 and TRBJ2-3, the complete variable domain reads DVKVTQSSRYLVKRTGEKVFLECVQDMDHENMFWYRQDPGLGLRLIYFSYDVKMKEKGDIPEGYSVSREKKERFSLILESASTNQTSMYLCASSLADTQYFGPGTRLTVL.

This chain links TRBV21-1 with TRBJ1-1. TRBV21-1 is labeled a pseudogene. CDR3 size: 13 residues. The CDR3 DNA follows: TGTGCCAGCAGCTTGAGGGGAGGGACTGAAGCTTTCTTT. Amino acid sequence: CASSLRGGTEAFF.

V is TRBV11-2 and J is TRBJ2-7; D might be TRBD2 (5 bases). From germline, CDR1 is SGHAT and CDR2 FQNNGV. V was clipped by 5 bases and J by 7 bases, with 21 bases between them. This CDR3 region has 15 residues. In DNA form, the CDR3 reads TGTGCCAGCAGCGCCCGGAGCGGATCCTCCGGGGAGCAGTACTTC. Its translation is CASSARSGSSGEQYF.

CDR3 residues: CASSVDLVAGHLLYF. CDR3 nucleotides: TGTGCCAGCAGCGTAGACCTCGTAGCGGGACACCTCCTGTACTTC. The rearrangement links TRBV9 to TRBJ2-7; 8 bases fit TRBD2. Looked up from germline, CDR1 is SGDLS and CDR2 is YYNGEE. This CDR3 has 15 residues. V lost 0 bases to trimming and J lost 12 bases; unmatched junction nucleotides: 14.

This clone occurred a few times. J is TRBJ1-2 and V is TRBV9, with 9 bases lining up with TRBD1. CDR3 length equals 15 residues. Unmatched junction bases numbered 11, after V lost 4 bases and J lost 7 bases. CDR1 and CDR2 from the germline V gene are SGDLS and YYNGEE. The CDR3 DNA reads TGTGCCAGCAGCCCTCGGGACAGGGAATTGAGTGGCTACACCTTC. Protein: CASSPRDRELSGYTF.